The rows below give T cell receptor beta chains drawn from one sample of a study of blood T cell repertoires in COVID-19. Profiled with immunoSEQ multiplex PCR; TCRdb holds only in-frame clones, not every one. The sample includes roughly 250,000 clones, around 83% seen only once; the top ten take around 9.9%. Sequenced: peripheral blood. The receptors originated from a woman of 80 years or more with acute or convalescent COVID-19. Each CDR3 is given with its conserved first and last residue. A D gene is named only where the DNA matches it firmly. Rows may omit the clone size; those that give it use once, few, many or a size class.

>TRBJ2-5|.|TRBV11-3|.
TGTGCCAGCAGCTTAGACGGGGGTACCAACCAAGAGACCCAGTACTTC
CASSLDGGTNQETQYF
>TRBJ2-3|.|TRBV3-1/TRBV3-2|.
TGTGCCAGCAGCCAAGACACTAGCACAGATACGCAGTATTTT
CASSQDTSTDTQYF
>TRBJ1-2|.|TRBV5-4|.
TGTGCCAGCAGCTTGGAAGCGACGGACTTCTATGGCTACACCTTC
CASSLEATDFYGYTF
>TRBJ2-3|.|TRBV11-3|few
TGTGCCAGCAGCTTATCCGGGACACTTTTGGATACGCAGTATTTT
CASSLSGTLLDTQYF
>TRBJ2-7|.|TRBV3-1/TRBV3-2|once
TGTGCCAGCAGCCAAGTAGTAAGCGGATCGGCCGAGCAGTACTTC
CASSQVVSGSAEQYF
>TRBJ2-1|.|TRBV20-1|once
TGCAGTGCTAGTGGTCAGCTAGCCGGGGTCTTC
CSASGQLAGVF
>TRBJ1-6|.|TRBV3-1/TRBV3-2|.
TGTGCCAGCAGCCCGGGAGCGGGTAATTCACCCCTCCACTTT
CASSPGAGNSPLHF
>TRBJ1-2|.|TRBV2|.
TGTGCCAGCAGTGGGGTGGTAAGGGGCTCCTACACCTTC
CASSGVVRGSYTF
>TRBJ2-2|.|TRBV5-5|.
TGTGCCAGCAGCTTGGGGGACTTAAAATGGGCCGGGGAGCTGTTTTTT
CASSLGDLKWAGELFF
>TRBJ1-2|.|TRBV9|few
TGTGCCAGCAGCCCCTGGGGAGGGCTCAACTATGGAGGCTACACCTTC
CASSPWGGLNYGGYTF
>TRBJ2-6|TRBD1|TRBV5-4|.
TGTGCCAGCAGCTCCCCCGGACAGGGGGCGCGGGGGGCCAACGTCCTGACTTTC
CASSSPGQGARGANVLTF
>TRBJ1-3|.|TRBV4-1|.
TGCGCCAGCAGCCCCTTGGCCACTGGAAACACCATATATTTT
CASSPLATGNTIYF
>TRBJ2-5|TRBD2|TRBV19|.
TGTGCCAGTAGTATCGCGAGACTAGCGGGGAAGGAGACCCAGTACTTC
CASSIARLAGKETQYF